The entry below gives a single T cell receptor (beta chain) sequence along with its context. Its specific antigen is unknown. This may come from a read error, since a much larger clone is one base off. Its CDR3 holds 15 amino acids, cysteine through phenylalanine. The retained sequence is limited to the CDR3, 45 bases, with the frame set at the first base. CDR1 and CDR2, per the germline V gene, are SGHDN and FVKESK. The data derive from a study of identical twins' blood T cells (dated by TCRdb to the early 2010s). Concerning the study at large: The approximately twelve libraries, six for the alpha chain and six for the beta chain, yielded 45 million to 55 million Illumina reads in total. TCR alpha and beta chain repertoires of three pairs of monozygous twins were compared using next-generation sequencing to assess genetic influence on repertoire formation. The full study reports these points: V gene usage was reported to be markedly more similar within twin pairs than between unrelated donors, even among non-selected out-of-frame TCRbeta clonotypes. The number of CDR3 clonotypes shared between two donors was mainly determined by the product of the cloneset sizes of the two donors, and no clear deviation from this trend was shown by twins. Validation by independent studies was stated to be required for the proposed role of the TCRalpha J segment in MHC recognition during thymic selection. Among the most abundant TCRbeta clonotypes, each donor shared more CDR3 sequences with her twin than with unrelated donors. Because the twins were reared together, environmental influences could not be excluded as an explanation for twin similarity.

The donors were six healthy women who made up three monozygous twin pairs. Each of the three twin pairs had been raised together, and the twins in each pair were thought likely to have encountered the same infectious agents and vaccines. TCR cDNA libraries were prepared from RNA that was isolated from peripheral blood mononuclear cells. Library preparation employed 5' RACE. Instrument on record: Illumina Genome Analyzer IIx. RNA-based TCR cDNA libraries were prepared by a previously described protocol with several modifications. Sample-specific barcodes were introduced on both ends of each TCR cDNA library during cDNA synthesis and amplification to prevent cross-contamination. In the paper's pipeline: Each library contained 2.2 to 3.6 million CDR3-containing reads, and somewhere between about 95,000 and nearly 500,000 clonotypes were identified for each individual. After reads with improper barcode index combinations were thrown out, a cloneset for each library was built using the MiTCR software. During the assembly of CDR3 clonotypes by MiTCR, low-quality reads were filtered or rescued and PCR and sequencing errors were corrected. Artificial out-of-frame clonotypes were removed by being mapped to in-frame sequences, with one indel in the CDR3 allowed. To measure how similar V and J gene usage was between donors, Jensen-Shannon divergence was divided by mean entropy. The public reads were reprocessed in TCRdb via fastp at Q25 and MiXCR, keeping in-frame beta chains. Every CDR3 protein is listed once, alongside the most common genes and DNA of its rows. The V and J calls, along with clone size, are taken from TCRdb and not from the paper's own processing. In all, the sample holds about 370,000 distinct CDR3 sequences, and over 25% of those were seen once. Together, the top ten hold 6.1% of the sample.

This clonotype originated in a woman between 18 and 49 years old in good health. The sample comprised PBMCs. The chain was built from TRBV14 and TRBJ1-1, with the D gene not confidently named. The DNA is TGTACCAGCAGCCAAGTTTGGACGCCCGGGACTGAAGCTTTCTTT. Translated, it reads CTSSQVWTPGTEAFF.